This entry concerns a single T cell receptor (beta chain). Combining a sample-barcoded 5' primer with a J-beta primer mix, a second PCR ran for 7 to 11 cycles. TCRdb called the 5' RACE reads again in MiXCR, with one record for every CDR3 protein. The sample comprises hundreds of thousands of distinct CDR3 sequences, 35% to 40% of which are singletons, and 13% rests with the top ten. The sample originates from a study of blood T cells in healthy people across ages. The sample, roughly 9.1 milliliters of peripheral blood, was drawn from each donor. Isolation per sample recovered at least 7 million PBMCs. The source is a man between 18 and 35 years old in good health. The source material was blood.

The CDR3 loop reads CASSGKSGGYDEQFF. The CDR3 region has the DNA TGTGCCAGCAGTGGCAAGAGCGGGGGATATGATGAGCAGTTCTTC. J is TRBJ2-1 and V is TRBV6-2 or TRBV6-3, with 8 bases matching TRBD2. The germline CDR1 and CDR2 sequences are MNHEY and SVGEGT. This CDR3 region has 15 residues. With 5 bases clipped from V and 8 bases from J, the junction kept 11 bases outside the gene matches.